Listed below are T cell receptor beta chains from one sample, sequenced in a study of cytomegalovirus exposure and HLA in healthy donors. TCRdb's copy holds only in-frame clones and misses some; the assay was immunoSEQ multiplex PCR. The sample holds a few hundred thousand clones, 70% to 90% seen once. Material for sequencing was PBMCs. All receptors come from a woman aged 60 to 75 in good health and CMV-seropositive. CDR3s include the opening cysteine and the closing phenylalanine or tryptophan. The D gene is left open where the match is weak. Expanded clones are given a class, and other clones once, few, many or no size at all.

.,.,TRBJ2-7,TRBV30,TGTGCCTGGAGTGTACCCCCGGCCAGGCTTCTTCCCGAGCAGTACTTC,CAWSVPPARLLPEQYF
.,TRBD2,TRBJ2-2,TRBV27,TGTGCCAGCACCCCTGCGGGAGGGCCCGGTGGCGGGGAGCTGTTTTTT,CASTPAGGPGGGELFF
.,TRBD1,TRBJ1-1,TRBV10-3,TGTGCCATCAGGGACAGGGCCACTGAAGCTTTCTTT,CAIRDRATEAFF
.,.,TRBJ1-1,TRBV5-6,TGTGCCAGTTCGGACAAGGCCACTGAAGCTTTCTTT,CASSDKATEAFF
.,TRBD1,TRBJ2-6,TRBV7-9,TGTGCCAGCAGCTTAGAGGACAGGGGATATGGAGGGGCCAACGTCCTGACTTTC,CASSLEDRGYGGANVLTF
.,.,TRBJ1-3,TRBV29-1,TGCAGCGTTCATCCAGGAAGTGGCTCTGGAAACACCATATATTTT,CSVHPGSGSGNTIYF
.,.,TRBJ1-2,TRBV19,TGTGCCAGTAGTCGGAGTTATGGCTACACCTTC,CASSRSYGYTF
.,.,TRBJ1-4,TRBV5-1,TGCGCCAGCAGCTTGGGACACACCGGGGTTAATGAAAAACTGTTTTTT,CASSLGHTGVNEKLFF
.,TRBD2,TRBJ2-7,TRBV10-2,TGCGCCAGCAGTCTTTGGACTAGCGGGAATAACTACGAGCAGTACTTC,CASSLWTSGNNYEQYF
.,.,TRBJ1-2,TRBV9,TGTGCCAGCAGCGTAGATCCGGGGGCTAACTATGGCTACACCTTC,CASSVDPGANYGYTF
.,.,TRBJ2-7,TRBV5-1,TGCGCCAGCACCACCGATGGCGGATACGAGCAGTACTTC,CASTTDGGYEQYF
.,.,TRBJ2-5,TRBV7-3,TGTGCCAGCAGCTTATCGGGGACTCTTCAAGAGACCCAGTACTTC,CASSLSGTLQETQYF
few,TRBD1,TRBJ2-1,TRBV6-4,TGTGCCAGCAGTGTAAGGACAGGGCGTAACAATGAGCAGTTCTTC,CASSVRTGRNNEQFF